This T cell receptor (beta chain) was observed in a study of blood T cell repertoires in COVID-19. The authors' processing: How many nucleated cells were present was estimated from reference gene primer amplification. Sequencing was performed with immunoSEQ multiplex PCR; in TCRdb, only in-frame clones are kept and a portion is missing. V, J and clone size derive from that table, while D and trimming were established from the DNA sequence. Of some 330,000 clones detected, 83% appear once; the ten largest clones hold roughly 5.1%. Between the trimmed V and J ends, which lost 1 base and 8 bases, there was a span of 8 bases. This CDR3 contains 11 residues. Germline CDR1 and CDR2: GTSNPN and SVGIG (reference sequence). Residents of 24 US areas, aged roughly 18 to 89 years, made up the participants. Donors in Cohort 3 counted as recovered after two negative PCRs, clearance, or symptom resolution.

Sequenced material: PBMCs or T cells enriched from blood (not recorded which). V gene TRBV30 combines with J gene TRBJ1-2; D gene ambiguous. This receptor was taken from a woman aged 45-59 years who had recovered from COVID-19. Written as DNA, the CDR3 is TGTGCCTGGAGTGAAACGGGGGGCTACACCTTC. Translation: CAWSETGGYTF.